Presented here are 10 T cell receptor beta chains from one specimen sequenced in a study of shared T cell receptors in the human thymus. Sequencing used immunoSEQ multiplex PCR; TCRdb keeps in-frame clones, though not all of them. The sample holds some 720,000 clones, more than 75% seen once. A further study also used this sample, focusing on human thymus T cells.

Material for sequencing was thymocytes. The receptors originated from a boy younger than two with a congenital heart defect.

Here the CDR3 DNA reads TGTGCCAGCAGCCAAGAAACAGTACCCACCGGGGAGCTGTTTTTT. Translated, it gives CASSQETVPTGELFF. The gene calls are TRBV14 and TRBJ2-2; no clear D. The CDR3 runs 15 residues. The V end lost 0 bases, the J end lost 4 bases, and 9 bases lay between the germline ends. CDR1 is SGHDN, CDR2 FVKESK, per germline.

This chain connects TRBV30 to TRBJ2-1, with 7 nucleotides matching TRBD2. Germline CDR1 and CDR2: GTSNPN and SVGIG (reference sequence). Losses at the gene ends were 5 bases for V and 8 bases for J; bases not matched to a gene: 9. This CDR3 has 13 amino acids. The CDR3 here is CAWQAGISYEQFF. As DNA, the CDR3 is TGTGCCTGGCAAGCGGGAATTAGTTATGAGCAGTTCTTC.

The chain uses TRBV18 and TRBJ2-7; 11 bases fit TRBD1. Looked up from germline, CDR1 is KGHSH and CDR2 is LQKENI. The J segment lost 4 bases and the V segment lost 6 bases, leaving 11 bases of the junction unmatched. The CDR3 totals 16 residues. CDR3 sequence: CASSLMRDRGRYEQYF. CDR3 DNA: TGTGCCAGCTCCCTTATGAGGGACAGGGGGAGGTACGAGCAGTACTTC. Full variable domain (rest looked up from reference TRBV18 and TRBJ2-7): NAGVMQNPRHLVRRRGQEARLRCSPMKGHSHVYWYRQLPEEGLKFMVYLQKENIIDESGMPKERFSAEFPKEGPSILRIQQVVRGDSAAYFCASSLMRDRGRYEQYFGPGTRLTVT.

The J gene is TRBJ1-5, the V gene TRBV28, with TRBD1 as a possible D gene (6 bases). Germline V gives CDR1 MDHEN, CDR2 SYDVKM. The CDR3 is made up of 15 amino acids. V dropped 7 bases and J dropped 1 base, with 14 bases sitting between them. Here the CDR3 reads CASTWGGWSNQPQHF. CDR3 DNA: TGTGCCAGCACGTGGGGGGGCTGGAGCAATCAGCCCCAGCATTTT.

The chain links TRBV28 to TRBJ2-7, with D unclear. CDR1 MDHEN and CDR2 SYDVKM come from the germline V gene. This CDR3 spans 14 amino acids. V gave up 2 bases and J gave up 3 bases, with 11 bases separating them. The CDR3 reads CASSLGRFLYEQYF. CDR3 in DNA: TGTGCCAGCAGTTTAGGCCGATTCCTCTACGAGCAGTACTTC.

The chain recombines TRBV27 with TRBJ2-7; maybe TRBD2 (5 bases). V shed 2 bases and J shed 1 base, with 15 bases lying between them. The CDR3 runs 16 residues. The V gene's germline CDR1 is MNHEY and CDR2 SMNVEV (reference sequence). The CDR3 sequence: CASSLAPGKRSYEQYF. The DNA of the CDR3 is TGTGCCAGCAGTTTAGCCCCGGGGAAGCGATCCTACGAGCAGTACTTC.

The chain has TRBV28 and TRBJ1-2; 8 bases match TRBD1. The CDR3 is made up of 14 amino acids. Looked up from germline, CDR1 is MDHEN and CDR2 is SYDVKM. J was trimmed by 8 bases and V by 3 bases; bases with no gene match: 8. CDR3 sequence: CASSFLTGAGGYTF. Here the CDR3 DNA reads TGTGCCAGCAGTTTCCTGACAGGGGCAGGGGGCTACACCTTC.

J is TRBJ1-2 and V is TRBV5-5; TRBD1 matches at 7 bases. The CDR3 consists of 15 residues. The V and J ends lost 1 base and 3 bases, in that order; junction bases with no gene match: 6. The germline gives CDR1 SGHKS, CDR2 YYEKEE (reference sequence). CDR3 protein: CASSLRRGPHYGYTF. In DNA form, the CDR3 reads TGTGCCAGCAGCTTGAGGAGGGGGCCCCACTATGGCTACACCTTC.

This chain links TRBV11-2 with TRBJ2-7, with 8 nucleotides matching TRBD2. This CDR3 region has 17 residues. CDR1 is SGHAT and CDR2 is FQNNGV in the germline V gene. The junction had 15 bases not matched to a gene; V was cut back by 2 bases and J by 6 bases. CDR3 residues: CASSLLSLAGISSEQYF. CDR3 in DNA: TGTGCCAGCAGCTTACTTTCCTTAGCGGGAATTAGTTCCGAGCAGTACTTC.

This clone has a single count. The genes are TRBV30 and TRBJ2-3; the match to TRBD2 covers 7 bases. Germline values: CDR1 GTSNPN, CDR2 SVGIG (reference sequence). V was clipped by 0 bases and J by 1 base; unmatched bases: 4. This CDR3 spans 15 amino acids. CDR3 region: CAWSVLGGGTDTQYF. The CDR3 DNA sequence: TGTGCCTGGAGTGTACTGGGGGGGGGCACAGATACGCAGTATTTT.